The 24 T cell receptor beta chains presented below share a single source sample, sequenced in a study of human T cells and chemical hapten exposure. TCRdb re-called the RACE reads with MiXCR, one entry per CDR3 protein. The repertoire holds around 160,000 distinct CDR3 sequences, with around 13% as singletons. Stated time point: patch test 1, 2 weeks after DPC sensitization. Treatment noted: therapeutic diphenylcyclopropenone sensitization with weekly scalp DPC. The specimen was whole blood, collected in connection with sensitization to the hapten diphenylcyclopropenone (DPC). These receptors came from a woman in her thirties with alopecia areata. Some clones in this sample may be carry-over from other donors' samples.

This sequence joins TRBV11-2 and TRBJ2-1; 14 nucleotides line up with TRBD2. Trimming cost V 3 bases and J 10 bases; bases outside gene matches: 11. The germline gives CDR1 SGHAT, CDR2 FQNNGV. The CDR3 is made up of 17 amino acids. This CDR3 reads CASSLPTTSGGAREQFF. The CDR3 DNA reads TGTGCCAGCAGCTTGCCTACGACTAGCGGGGGGGCCAGGGAGCAGTTCTTC.

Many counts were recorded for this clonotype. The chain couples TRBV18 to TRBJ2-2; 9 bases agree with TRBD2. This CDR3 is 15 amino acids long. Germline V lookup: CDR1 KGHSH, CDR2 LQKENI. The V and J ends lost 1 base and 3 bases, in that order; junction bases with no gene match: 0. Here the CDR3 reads CASSPLAGDTGELFF. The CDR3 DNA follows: TGTGCCAGCTCACCACTAGCGGGAGACACCGGGGAGCTGTTTTTT.

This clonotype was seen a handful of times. DNA for the CDR3: TGTGCCAGCAGCTTAGAGTCCGAAGGGGAAGCTTTCTTT. Encoded protein: CASSLESEGEAFF. The rearrangement links TRBV7-9 to TRBJ1-1, with D unresolved. The V end lost 1 base, the J end lost 8 bases, and 11 bases lay between the germline ends. CDR3 length: 13 amino acids. Germline V gene lookup returns CDR1 SEHNR and CDR2 FQNEAQ (reference sequence).

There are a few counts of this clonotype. The DNA of the CDR3 is TGCAGCGTTGAAGAGCCCCTAGCGGCAATGGATACGCAGTATTTT. Amino acids: CSVEEPLAAMDTQYF. The gene calls are TRBV29-1 and TRBJ2-3, with 7 bases identical to TRBD2. Germline lookup yields CDR1 SQVTM and CDR2 ANQGSEA. The CDR3 totals 15 residues. V was clipped by 0 bases and J by 6 bases; unmatched bases: 9.

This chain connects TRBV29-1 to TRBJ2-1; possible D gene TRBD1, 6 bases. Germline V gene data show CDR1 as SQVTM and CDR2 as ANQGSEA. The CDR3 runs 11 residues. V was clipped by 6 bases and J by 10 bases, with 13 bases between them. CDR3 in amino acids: CSVPNGQEQFF. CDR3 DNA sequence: TGCAGCGTACCCAATGGACAGGAGCAGTTCTTC.

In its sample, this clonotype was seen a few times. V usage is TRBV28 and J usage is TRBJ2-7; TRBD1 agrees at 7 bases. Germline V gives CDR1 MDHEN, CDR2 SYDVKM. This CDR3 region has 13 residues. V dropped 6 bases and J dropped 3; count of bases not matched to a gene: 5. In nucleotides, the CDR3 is TGTGCCAGCAGGAGGGGACAGAACTACGAGCAGTACTTC. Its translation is CASRRGQNYEQYF.

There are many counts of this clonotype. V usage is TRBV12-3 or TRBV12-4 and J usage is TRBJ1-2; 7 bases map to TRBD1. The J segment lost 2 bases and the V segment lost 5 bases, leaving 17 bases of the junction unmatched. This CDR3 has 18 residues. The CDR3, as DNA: TGTGCCAGCAGTCAAACGGGACAGACAAAAAGGATGAACTATGGCTACACCTTC. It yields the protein CASSQTGQTKRMNYGYTF.

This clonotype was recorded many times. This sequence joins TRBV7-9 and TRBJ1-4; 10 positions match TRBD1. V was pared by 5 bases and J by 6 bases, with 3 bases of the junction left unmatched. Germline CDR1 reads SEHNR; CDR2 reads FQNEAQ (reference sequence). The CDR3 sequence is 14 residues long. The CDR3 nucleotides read TGTGCCAGCAGCCGGGACAGGGGAGATGAAAAACTGTTTTTT. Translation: CASSRDRGDEKLFF.

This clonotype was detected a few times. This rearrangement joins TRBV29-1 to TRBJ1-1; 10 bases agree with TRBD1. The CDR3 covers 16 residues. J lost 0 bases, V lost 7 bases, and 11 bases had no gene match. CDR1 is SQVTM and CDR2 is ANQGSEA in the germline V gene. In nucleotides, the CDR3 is TGCAGCGCCTCACGCGGGACAGGGGATATGAACACTGAAGCTTTCTTT. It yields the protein CSASRGTGDMNTEAFF.

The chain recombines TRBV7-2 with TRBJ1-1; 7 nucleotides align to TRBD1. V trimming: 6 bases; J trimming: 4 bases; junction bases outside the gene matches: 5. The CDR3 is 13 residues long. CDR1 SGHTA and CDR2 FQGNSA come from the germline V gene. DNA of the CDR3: TGTGCCAGCAGTTTTACAGGGGCCACTGAAGCTTTCTTT. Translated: CASSFTGATEAFF. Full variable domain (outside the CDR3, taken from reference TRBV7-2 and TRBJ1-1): GAGVSQSPSNKVTEKGKDVELRCDPISGHTALYWYRQSLGQGLEFLIYFQGNSAPDKSGLPSDRFSAERTGGSVSTLTIQRTQQEDSAVYLCASSFTGATEAFFGQGTRLTVV.

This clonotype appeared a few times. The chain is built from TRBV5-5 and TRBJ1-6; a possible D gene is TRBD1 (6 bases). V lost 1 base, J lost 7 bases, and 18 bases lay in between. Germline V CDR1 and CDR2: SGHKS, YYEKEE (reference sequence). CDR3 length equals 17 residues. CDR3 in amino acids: CASSLLSERGRNSPLHF. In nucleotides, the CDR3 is TGTGCCAGCAGCTTGTTAAGTGAGCGGGGGCGAAATTCACCCCTCCACTTT.

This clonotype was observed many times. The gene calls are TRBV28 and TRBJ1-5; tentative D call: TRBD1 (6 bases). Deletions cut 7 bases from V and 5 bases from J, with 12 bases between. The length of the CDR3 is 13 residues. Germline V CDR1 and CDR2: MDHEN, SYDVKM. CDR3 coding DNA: TGTGCCAGCACGAAGGACAGTTATCAGCCCCAGCATTTT. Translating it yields CASTKDSYQPQHF.

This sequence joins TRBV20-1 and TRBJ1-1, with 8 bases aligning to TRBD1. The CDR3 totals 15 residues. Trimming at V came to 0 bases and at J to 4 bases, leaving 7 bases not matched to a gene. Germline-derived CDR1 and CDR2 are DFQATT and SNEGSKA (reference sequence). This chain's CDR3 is CSARDLVDRATEAFF. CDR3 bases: TGCAGTGCTAGAGATCTTGTGGACAGGGCCACTGAAGCTTTCTTT.

Here the CDR3 reads CASSPTGPGAYEQYF. CDR3 DNA sequence: TGTGCCAGCAGCCCCACCGGGCCGGGGGCGTACGAGCAGTACTTC. This chain links TRBV11-2 with TRBJ2-7; D may match TRBD1 or TRBD2 (6 bases each). This CDR3 has 15 residues. Germline CDR1 reads SGHAT; CDR2 reads FQNNGV. The V and J ends lost 5 bases and 4 bases respectively, with 18 bases between them.

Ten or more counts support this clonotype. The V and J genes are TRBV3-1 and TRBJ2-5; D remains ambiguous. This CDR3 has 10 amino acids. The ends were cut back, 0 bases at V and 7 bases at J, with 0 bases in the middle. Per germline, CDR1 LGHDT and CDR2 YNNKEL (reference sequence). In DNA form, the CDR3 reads TGTGCCAGCAGCCAAGAGACCCAGTACTTC. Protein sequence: CASSQETQYF.

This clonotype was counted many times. The CDR3 DNA follows: TGTGCCAGCAGTGAAGGTTTTTCCTACTACGAGCAGTACTTC. Protein product: CASSEGFSYYEQYF. The chain is built from TRBV25-1 and TRBJ2-7; D remains ambiguous. The ends were cut back, 2 bases at V and 3 bases at J, with 11 bases in the middle. Germline CDR1 and CDR2: MGHDK and SYGVNS. This CDR3 has 14 amino acids.

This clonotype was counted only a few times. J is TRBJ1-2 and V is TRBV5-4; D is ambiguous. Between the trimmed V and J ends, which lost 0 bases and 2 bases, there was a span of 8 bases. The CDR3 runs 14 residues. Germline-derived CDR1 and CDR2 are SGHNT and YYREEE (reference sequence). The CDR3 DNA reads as TGTGCCAGCAGCTTGGAGATTTCCAACTATGGCTACACCTTC. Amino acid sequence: CASSLEISNYGYTF.

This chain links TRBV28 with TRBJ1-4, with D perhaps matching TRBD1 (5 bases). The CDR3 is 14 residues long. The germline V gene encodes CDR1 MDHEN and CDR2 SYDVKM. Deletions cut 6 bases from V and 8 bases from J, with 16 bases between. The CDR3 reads CASSRGGGFEKLFF. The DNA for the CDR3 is TGTGCCAGCAGCCGTGGTGGGGGGTTCGAAAAACTGTTTTTT.

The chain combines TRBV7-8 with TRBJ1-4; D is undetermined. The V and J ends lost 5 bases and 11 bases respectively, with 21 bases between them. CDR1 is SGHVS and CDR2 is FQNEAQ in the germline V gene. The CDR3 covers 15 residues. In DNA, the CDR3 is TGTGCCAGCAGCGGGGAGGTATTCGAAATGCGGAAACTGTTTTTT. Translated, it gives CASSGEVFEMRKLFF.

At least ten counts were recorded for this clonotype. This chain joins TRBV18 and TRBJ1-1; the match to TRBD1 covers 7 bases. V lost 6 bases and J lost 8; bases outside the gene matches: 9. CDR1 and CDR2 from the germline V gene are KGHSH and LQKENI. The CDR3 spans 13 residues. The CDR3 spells CASSRGTDSEAFF. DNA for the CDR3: TGTGCCAGCTCCCGAGGGACAGACTCCGAAGCTTTCTTT.

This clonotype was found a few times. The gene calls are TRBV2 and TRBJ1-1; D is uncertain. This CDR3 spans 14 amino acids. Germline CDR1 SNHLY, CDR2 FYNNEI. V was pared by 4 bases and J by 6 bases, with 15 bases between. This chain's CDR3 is CASSVKHLGPEAFF. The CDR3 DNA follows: TGTGCCAGCAGTGTCAAACACCTCGGTCCTGAAGCTTTCTTT.

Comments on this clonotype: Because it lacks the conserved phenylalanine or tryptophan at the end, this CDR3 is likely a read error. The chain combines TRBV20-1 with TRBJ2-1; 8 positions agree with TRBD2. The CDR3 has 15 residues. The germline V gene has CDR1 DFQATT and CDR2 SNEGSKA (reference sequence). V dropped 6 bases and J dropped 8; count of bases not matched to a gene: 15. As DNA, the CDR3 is TGCAGTGCCCCCGGGGGGGGCCCGGGTGGCGATGAGCAGTTCTCC. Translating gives CSAPGGGPGGDEQFS.

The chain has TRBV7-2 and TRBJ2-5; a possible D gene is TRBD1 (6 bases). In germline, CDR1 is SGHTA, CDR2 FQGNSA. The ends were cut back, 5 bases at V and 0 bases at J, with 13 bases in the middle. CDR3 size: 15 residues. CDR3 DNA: TGTGCCAGCAGCATTGGGACACCGTACCAAGAGACCCAGTACTTC. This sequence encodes CASSIGTPYQETQYF.

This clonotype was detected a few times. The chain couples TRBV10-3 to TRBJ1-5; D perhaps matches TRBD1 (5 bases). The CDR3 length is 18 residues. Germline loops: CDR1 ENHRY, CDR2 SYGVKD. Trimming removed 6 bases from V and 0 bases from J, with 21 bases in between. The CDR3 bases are TGTGCCATCAGCCAAAGGGAACCCGGGACGGTTAGCAATCAGCCCCAGCATTTT. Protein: CAISQREPGTVSNQPQHF.